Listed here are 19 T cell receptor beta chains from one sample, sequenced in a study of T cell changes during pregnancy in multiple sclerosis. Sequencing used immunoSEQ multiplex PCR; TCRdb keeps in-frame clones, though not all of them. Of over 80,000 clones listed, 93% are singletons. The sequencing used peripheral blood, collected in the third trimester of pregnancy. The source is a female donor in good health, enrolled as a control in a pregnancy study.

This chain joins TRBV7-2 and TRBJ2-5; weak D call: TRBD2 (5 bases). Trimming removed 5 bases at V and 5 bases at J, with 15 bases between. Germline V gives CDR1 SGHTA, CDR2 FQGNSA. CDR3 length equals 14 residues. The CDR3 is CASSPMIRGETQYF. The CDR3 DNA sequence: TGTGCCAGCAGCCCCATGATTAGAGGGGAGACCCAGTACTTC.

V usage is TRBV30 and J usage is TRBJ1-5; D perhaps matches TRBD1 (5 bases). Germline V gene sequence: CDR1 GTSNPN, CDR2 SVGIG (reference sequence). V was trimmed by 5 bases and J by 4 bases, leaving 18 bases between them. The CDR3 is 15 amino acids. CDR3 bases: TGTGCCTGGCCCATGGGGGGTTATTTAAATCAGCCCCAGCATTTT. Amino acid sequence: CAWPMGGYLNQPQHF.

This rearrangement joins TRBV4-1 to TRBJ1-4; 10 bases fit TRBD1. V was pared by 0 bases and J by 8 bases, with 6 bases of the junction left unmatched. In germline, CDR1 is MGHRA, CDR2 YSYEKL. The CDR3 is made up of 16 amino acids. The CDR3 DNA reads TGCGCCAGCAGCCAAGATAGGGGGACAGGGGCCGAAAAACTGTTTTTT. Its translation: CASSQDRGTGAEKLFF.

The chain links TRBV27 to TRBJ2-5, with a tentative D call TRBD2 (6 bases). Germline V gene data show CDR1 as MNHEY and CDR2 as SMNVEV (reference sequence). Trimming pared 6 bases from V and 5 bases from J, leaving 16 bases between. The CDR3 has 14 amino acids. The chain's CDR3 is CASSPLTGAETQYF. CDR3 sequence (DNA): TGTGCCAGCAGCCCGTTGACGGGAGCGGAGACCCAGTACTTC.

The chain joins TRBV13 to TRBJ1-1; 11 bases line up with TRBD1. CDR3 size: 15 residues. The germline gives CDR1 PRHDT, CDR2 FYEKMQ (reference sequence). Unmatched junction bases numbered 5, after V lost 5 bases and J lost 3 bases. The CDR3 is CASSPWTGGYTEAFF. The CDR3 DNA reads TGTGCCAGCAGCCCGTGGACAGGGGGCTACACTGAAGCTTTCTTT.

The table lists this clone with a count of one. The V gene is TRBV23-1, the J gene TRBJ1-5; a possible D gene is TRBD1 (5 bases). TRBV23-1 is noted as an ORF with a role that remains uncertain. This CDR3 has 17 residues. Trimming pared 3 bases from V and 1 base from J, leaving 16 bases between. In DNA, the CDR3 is TGCGCCAGCAGTCATTCCCTTGGGGGGATGAGCAATCAGCCCCAGCATTTT. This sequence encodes CASSHSLGGMSNQPQHF.

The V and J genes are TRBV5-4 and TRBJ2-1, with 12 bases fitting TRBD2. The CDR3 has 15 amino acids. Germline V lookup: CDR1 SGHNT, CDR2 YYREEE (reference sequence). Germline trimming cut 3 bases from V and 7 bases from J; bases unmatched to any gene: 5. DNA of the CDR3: TGTGCCAGCAGCTCCCGACTAGCGGGAGAGAATGAGCAGTTCTTC. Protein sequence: CASSSRLAGENEQFF.

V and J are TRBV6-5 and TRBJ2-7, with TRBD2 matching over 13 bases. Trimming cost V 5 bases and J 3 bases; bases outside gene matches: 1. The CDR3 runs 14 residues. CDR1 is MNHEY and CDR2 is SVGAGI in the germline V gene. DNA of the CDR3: TGTGCCAGCAGTCGACTAGCGGGAGGCTACGAGCAGTACTTC. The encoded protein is CASSRLAGGYEQYF.

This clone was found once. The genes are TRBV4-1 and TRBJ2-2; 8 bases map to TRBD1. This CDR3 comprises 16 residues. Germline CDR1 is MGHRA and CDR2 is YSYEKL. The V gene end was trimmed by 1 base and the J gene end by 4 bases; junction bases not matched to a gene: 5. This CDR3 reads CASSQGTGGFTGELFF. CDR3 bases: TGCGCCAGCAGCCAAGGAACAGGGGGGTTCACCGGGGAGCTGTTTTTT.

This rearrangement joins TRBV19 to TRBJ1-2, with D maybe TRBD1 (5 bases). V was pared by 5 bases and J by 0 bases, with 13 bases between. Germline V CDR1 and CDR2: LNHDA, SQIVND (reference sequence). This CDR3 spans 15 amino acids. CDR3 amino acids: CASSLQRGSNYGYTF. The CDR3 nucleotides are TGTGCCAGTAGTCTCCAAAGGGGATCTAACTATGGCTACACCTTC.

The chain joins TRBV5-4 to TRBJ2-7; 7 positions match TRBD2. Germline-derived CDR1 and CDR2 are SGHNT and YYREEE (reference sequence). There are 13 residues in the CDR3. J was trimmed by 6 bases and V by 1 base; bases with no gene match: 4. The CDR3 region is CASSLWEGGEQYF. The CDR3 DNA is TGTGCCAGCAGCTTGTGGGAGGGCGGCGAGCAGTACTTC.

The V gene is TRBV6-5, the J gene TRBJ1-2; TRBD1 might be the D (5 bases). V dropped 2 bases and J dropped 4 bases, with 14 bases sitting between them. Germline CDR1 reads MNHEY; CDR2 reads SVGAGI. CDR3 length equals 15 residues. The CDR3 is CASSYARTGLYGYTF. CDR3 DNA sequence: TGTGCCAGCAGTTACGCCCGGACGGGACTCTATGGCTACACCTTC.

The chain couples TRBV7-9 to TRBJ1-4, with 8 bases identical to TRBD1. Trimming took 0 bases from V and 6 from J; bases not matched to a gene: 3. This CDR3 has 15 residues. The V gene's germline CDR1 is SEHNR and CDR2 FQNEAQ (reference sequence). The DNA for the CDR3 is TGTGCCAGCAGCTTAGCGCGGACAGGGTATGAAAAACTGTTTTTT. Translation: CASSLARTGYEKLFF.

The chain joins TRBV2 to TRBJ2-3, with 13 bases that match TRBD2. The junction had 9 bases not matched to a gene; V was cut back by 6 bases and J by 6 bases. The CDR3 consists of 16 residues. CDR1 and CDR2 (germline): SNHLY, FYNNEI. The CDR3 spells CASRLGLAGEKDTQYF. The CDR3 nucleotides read TGTGCCAGCAGACTAGGACTAGCGGGAGAGAAGGATACGCAGTATTTT.

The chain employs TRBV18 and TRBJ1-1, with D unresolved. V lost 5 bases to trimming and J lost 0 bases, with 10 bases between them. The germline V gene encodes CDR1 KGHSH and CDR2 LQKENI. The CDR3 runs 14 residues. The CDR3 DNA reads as TGTGCCAGCTCAACCACAGAAGTGAACACTGAAGCTTTCTTT. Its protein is CASSTTEVNTEAFF.

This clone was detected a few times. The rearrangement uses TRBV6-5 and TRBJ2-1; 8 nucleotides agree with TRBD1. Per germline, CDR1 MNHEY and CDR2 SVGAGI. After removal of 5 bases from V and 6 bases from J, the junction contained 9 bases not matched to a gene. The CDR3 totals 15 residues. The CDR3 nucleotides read TGTGCCAGCAGTAACAGGGGGTTGGTTGGCAATGAGCAGTTCTTC. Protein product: CASSNRGLVGNEQFF.

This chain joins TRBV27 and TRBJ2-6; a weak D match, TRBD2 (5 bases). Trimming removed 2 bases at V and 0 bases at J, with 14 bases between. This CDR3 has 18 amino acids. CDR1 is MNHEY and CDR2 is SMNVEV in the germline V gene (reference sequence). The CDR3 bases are TGTGCCAGCAGTTTAGAAGATACGGGAAGCTCTGGGGCCAACGTCCTGACTTTC. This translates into CASSLEDTGSSGANVLTF.

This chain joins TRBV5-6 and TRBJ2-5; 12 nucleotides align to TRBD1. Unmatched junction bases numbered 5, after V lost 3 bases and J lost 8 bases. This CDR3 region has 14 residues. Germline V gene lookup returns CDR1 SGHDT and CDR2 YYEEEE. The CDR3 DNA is TGTGCCAGCAGCTCTCCCGGGACAGGGGGCACCCAGTACTTC. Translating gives CASSSPGTGGTQYF.

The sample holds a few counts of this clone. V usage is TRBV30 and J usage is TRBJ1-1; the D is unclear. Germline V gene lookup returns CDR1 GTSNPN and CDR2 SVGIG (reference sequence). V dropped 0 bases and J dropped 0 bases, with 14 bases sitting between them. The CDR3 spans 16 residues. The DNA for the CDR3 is TGTGCCTGGAGTGTACATACCGCTCGGGTGAACACTGAAGCTTTCTTT. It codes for CAWSVHTARVNTEAFF.